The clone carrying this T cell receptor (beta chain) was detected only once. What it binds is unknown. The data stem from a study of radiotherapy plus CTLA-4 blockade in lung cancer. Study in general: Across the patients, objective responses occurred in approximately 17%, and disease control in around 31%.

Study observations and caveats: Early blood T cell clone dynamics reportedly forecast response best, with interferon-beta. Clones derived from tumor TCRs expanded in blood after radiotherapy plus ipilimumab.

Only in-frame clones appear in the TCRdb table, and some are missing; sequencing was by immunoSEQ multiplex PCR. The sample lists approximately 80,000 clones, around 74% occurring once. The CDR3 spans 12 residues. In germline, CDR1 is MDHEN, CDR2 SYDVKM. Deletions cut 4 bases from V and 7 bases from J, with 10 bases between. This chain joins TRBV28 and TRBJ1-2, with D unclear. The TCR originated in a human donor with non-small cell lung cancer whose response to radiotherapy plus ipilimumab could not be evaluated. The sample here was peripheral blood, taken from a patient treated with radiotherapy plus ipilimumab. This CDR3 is CASSYGGSGYTF. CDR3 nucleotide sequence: TGTGCCAGCAGTTACGGAGGAAGTGGCTACACCTTC.